This TCR beta chain is drawn from a study of T-cell memory formation after mild COVID-19. Study summary: Largely donor-specific sequence clusters came from a couple of donors. Study findings and constraints: There was a balanced CD4/CD8 profile in clones contracting day 15 to 85, and later expanders leaned CD4+.

This clonotype was counted between two and nine times. Its antigen is unknown. The CDR3 loop spans 10 amino acids. Deletions cut 6 bases from V and 6 bases from J, with 6 bases between. The germline CDR1 and CDR2 sequences are MNHNS and SASEGT. One entry per CDR3 protein, called by TCRdb with MiXCR from the 5' RACE reads. The sample shows about 340,000 distinct CDR3 sequences, over 10% of them seen only once. This receptor was identified in a man in his late teens or twenties who had mild COVID-19 (a few samples of this study predate the infection). Cell type and time point are not known. The rearrangement uses TRBV6-1 and TRBJ2-7; no definite D call. The sequenced material came from PBMCs or a T cell subset sorted from them (not recorded which). The CDR3 DNA reads as TGTGCCAGCAGGTTGGGCGAGCAGTACTTC. It specifies CASRLGEQYF.